This entry lists 17 T cell receptor beta chains sequenced from one sample in a study of regulatory T cells in long-lasting Graves disease. Indicated time point: newly diagnosed GD, antithyroid drugs for less than 3 months. Extracted PBMC RNA gave rise to the TCR library. Arm-PCR of CDR3 regions with iRepertoire HTBI primers generated TCR beta libraries. TCRdb re-called the multiplex PCR reads through MiXCR, storing one row per CDR3 protein. The repertoire holds 450,000 to 700,000 distinct CDR3 sequences, with roughly 13% as singletons. Separately, the same data were catalogued under a study of T cells in Graves' hyperthyroidism and ophthalmopathy.

The specimen comprised peripheral blood mononuclear cells (PBMCs), sampled at new diagnosis, from a patient treated with antithyroid drugs. These receptors came from a man aged 30 to 39 with Graves disease.

Comment on this clonotype: This may stem from a read error, because a much larger clone lies one nucleotide away. The chain carries TRBV6-5 and TRBJ2-1; D remains unclear. Trimming left V 2 bases short and J 5 bases short, with 4 bases between. This CDR3 spans 12 amino acids. Germline assignment: CDR1 MNHEY and CDR2 SVGAGI. In nucleotides, the CDR3 is TGTGCCAGCAGTTACGCGAACAATGAGCAGTTCTTC. The encoded protein is CASSYANNEQFF.

In its sample, this clonotype was seen once. Germline is not matched at one junction end, which may reflect a read error. The rearrangement links TRBV20-1 to TRBJ2-1; the D gene could be TRBD1 or TRBD2 (6 bases each). This CDR3 has 14 residues. The germline gives CDR1 DFQATT, CDR2 SNEGSKA (reference sequence). For the CDR3, the DNA is TGCAGTGCTAGAGATAGACTGCGGGACAATGGGCAGTCCTTC. Amino acid sequence: CSARDRLRDNGQSF.

This clonotype was detected a few times. CDR3 protein: CASDGWGVVNTEAFF. The DNA of the CDR3 is TGTGCCTCCGATGGGTGGGGGGTCGTGAACACTGAAGCTTTCTTT. The chain employs TRBV30 and TRBJ1-1, with a possible D match to TRBD1 (5 bases). V was trimmed by 7 bases and J by 0 bases, leaving 18 bases between them. The length of the CDR3 is 15 residues. CDR1 GTSNPN and CDR2 SVGIG come from the germline V gene (reference sequence).

This clonotype was detected ten times or more. This chain links TRBV29-1 with TRBJ2-3, with 7 bases identical to TRBD2. Germline-derived CDR1 and CDR2 are SQVTM and ANQGSEA. The CDR3 runs 13 residues. V was clipped by 2 bases and J by 1 base; unmatched bases: 0. CDR3 loop: CSVETSGTDTQYF. As DNA, the CDR3 is TGCAGCGTTGAAACTAGCGGCACAGATACGCAGTATTTT.

In this sample, this clonotype turned up many times. V usage is TRBV6-1 and J usage is TRBJ2-3; D might be TRBD1 (6 bases). This CDR3 is 15 amino acids long. Deletions cut 8 bases from V and 8 bases from J, with 23 bases between. Germline V lookup: CDR1 MNHNS, CDR2 SASEGT. The CDR3: CASRQGLVLGGTQYF. DNA for the CDR3: TGTGCCAGCCGTCAGGGGCTAGTACTGGGCGGTACGCAGTATTTT.

This clonotype has at least ten counts. The chain recombines TRBV20-1 with TRBJ2-1; D is undetermined. In germline, CDR1 is DFQATT, CDR2 SNEGSKA (reference sequence). Trimming stripped 1 base from V and 2 bases from J, with 9 bases between. This CDR3 has 14 residues. The CDR3 DNA sequence: TGCAGTGCTAGAGGCCCTATTACCTACAATGAGCAGTTCTTC. This gives the protein CSARGPITYNEQFF.

This clonotype was picked up many times. The V and J genes are TRBV27 and TRBJ2-7; D is perhaps TRBD1 (6 bases). The germline gives CDR1 MNHEY, CDR2 SMNVEV (reference sequence). V lost 8 bases, J lost 4 bases, and 15 bases lay in between. The CDR3 has 13 residues. CDR3 nucleotide sequence: TGTGCCAGCGCACCGACAGGACCTTACGAGCAGTACTTC. This codes for CASAPTGPYEQYF.

In the case of this clonotype: At one end, the junction sequence differs from germline, possibly due to a read error. The V call is TRBV6-9, the J call TRBJ2-3; TRBD2 agrees at 14 bases. This CDR3 is built from 16 residues. Germline values: CDR1 MNHGY, CDR2 SVAAGI. The CDR3 nucleotides are TGCGCCAGCAGTGCCGGGACTAGCGGGAGATCAGATACGCAGTATTTT. It encodes CASSAGTSGRSDTQYF.

This clonotype has at least ten counts. V and J are TRBV6-1 and TRBJ1-1; TRBD1 is a possible D gene (5 bases). V lost 7 bases and J lost 4, with 16 bases in between. The CDR3 extends over 14 amino acids. Germline CDR1 is MNHNS and CDR2 is SASEGT. CDR3 in DNA: TGTGCCAGCATCCCAGACAGTCGGGGCACTGAAGCTTTCTTT. It is translated as CASIPDSRGTEAFF.

This clonotype was counted at least ten times. The chain links TRBV3-1 to TRBJ2-3; D is ambiguous. The CDR3 covers 13 residues. Germline-derived CDR1 and CDR2 are LGHDT and YNNKEL (reference sequence). Trimming removed 2 bases at V and 6 bases at J, with 9 bases between. In DNA, the CDR3 is TGTGCCAGCAGCCAAAAGGAAGAGGATACGCAGTATTTT. Translated, it gives CASSQKEEDTQYF.

This clonotype was counted ten times or more. CDR3 nucleotides: TGTGCCAGCAGACCAGGGTTATTGGGGCTTTGGGCCAACGTCCTGACTTTC. It specifies CASRPGLLGLWANVLTF. The genes are TRBV7-9 and TRBJ2-6, with D possibly being TRBD1 (5 bases). V dropped 6 bases and J dropped 5 bases, with 20 bases sitting between them. The CDR3 consists of 17 residues. CDR1 is SEHNR and CDR2 is FQNEAQ in the germline V gene (reference sequence).

This clonotype occurred many times. The chain recombines TRBV7-8 with TRBJ1-2, with a tentative D call TRBD1 (6 bases). V was pared by 0 bases and J by 7 bases, with 12 bases between. Germline CDR1 reads SGHVS; CDR2 reads FQNEAQ. The CDR3 loop spans 14 amino acids. The CDR3 nucleotides read TGTGCCAGCAGCTTAGCGGCAGGAGGGGGTGGCTACACCTTC. It codes for CASSLAAGGGGYTF.

This clonotype occurred a few times. The genes are TRBV12-5 and TRBJ1-2; D not resolved. From germline, CDR1 is LGHNT and CDR2 FRNRAP. The CDR3 spans 12 residues. Trimming stripped 6 bases from V and 0 bases from J, with 5 bases between. CDR3 DNA: TGTGCTAGTGGGATATCTAACTATGGCTACACCTTC. As protein: CASGISNYGYTF.

At least ten counts were recorded for this clonotype. V and J are TRBV10-1 and TRBJ2-3; the D gene is possibly TRBD2 (6 bases). The germline CDR1 and CDR2 sequences are WNHNN and SYGVQD (reference sequence). The germline V and J ends were trimmed by 4 bases and 4 bases, with 9 bases remaining between them. The CDR3 totals 13 residues. The CDR3 bases are TGCGCCAGCAGTGGGGACTTACCAGATACGCAGTATTTT. It specifies CASSGDLPDTQYF.

This clonotype was seen a handful of times. The rearrangement joins TRBV7-2 to TRBJ2-7, with 11 bases matching TRBD2. V lost 1 base and J lost 7; bases outside the gene matches: 9. CDR1 is SGHTA and CDR2 is FQGNSA in the germline V gene. There are 16 residues in the CDR3. CDR3 in DNA: TGTGCCAGCAGCTTAGTGGGGACTAGCGGAGACAATGAGCAGTACTTC. Translated, it gives CASSLVGTSGDNEQYF. Full variable domain (missing parts from reference TRBV7-2 and TRBJ2-7): GAGVSQSPSNKVTEKGKDVELRCDPISGHTALYWYRQSLGQGLEFLIYFQGNSAPDKSGLPSDRFSAERTGGSVSTLTIQRTQQEDSAVYLCASSLVGTSGDNEQYFGPGTRLTVT.

The chain uses TRBV6-1 and TRBJ1-2, with 7 positions matching TRBD1. J lost 8 bases, V lost 6 bases, and 12 bases had no gene match. Germline CDR1 is MNHNS and CDR2 is SASEGT. This CDR3 is 14 amino acids long. Written as DNA, the CDR3 is TGTGCCAGCAGGGGACTCACAGGGGCCGGCGGCTACACCTTC. Translating gives CASRGLTGAGGYTF.

J is TRBJ2-2 and V is TRBV20-1; D gene ambiguous. The germline gives CDR1 DFQATT, CDR2 SNEGSKA (reference sequence). The CDR3 runs 13 residues. Trimming cost V 5 bases and J 2 bases, with 9 bases left between them. The CDR3 bases are TGCAGTGCTCTTGGCCTTAACACCGGGGAGCTGTTTTTT. Protein sequence: CSALGLNTGELFF.